The rows below give T cell receptor beta chains drawn from one sample of a study of blood T cell repertoires in COVID-19. Here immunoSEQ multiplex PCR was the method, and the copy in TCRdb shows in-frame clones only, minus some. The sample lists 110,000 or so clones; roughly 80% were seen once. Sequenced sample: peripheral blood. The receptor source for this set is a man aged 50 to 60 with acute or convalescent COVID-19. The CDR3 runs from the conserved cysteine through the conserved F or W. The D gene is left open where the match is weak. Expanded clones are given a class, and other clones once, few, many or no size at all.

D	V	J	size	DNA	CDR3
TRBD2	TRBV5-4	TRBJ2-3	-	TGTGCCAGCAGCGGACTAGCCGCAGATACGCAGTATTTT	CASSGLAADTQYF
TRBD2	TRBV5-4	TRBJ2-3	-	TGTGCCAGCAGCTTCCGGACTAGCGGGAGCACAGATACGCAGTATTTT	CASSFRTSGSTDTQYF
TRBD1	TRBV5-5	TRBJ2-5	-	TGTGCCAGCAGCTGGACAGGGGGGGGAGAGACCCAGTACTTC	CASSWTGGGETQYF
-	TRBV5-6	TRBJ2-7	-	TGTGCCAGCAGCTTGGGGTCAGGCTACGAGCAGTACTTC	CASSLGSGYEQYF
-	TRBV15	TRBJ1-2	-	TGTGCCACCAGCAGAGAGAGGGACTTAACTTATGGCTACACCTTC	CATSRERDLTYGYTF
-	TRBV19	TRBJ2-3	-	TGTGCCAGTAGTAGCCAGCGGGTGACGACAGATACGCAGTATTTT	CASSSQRVTTDTQYF
-	TRBV4-1	TRBJ2-7	-	TGCGCCAGCAGCCAACTCGGGGGTACCTACGAGCAGTACTTC	CASSQLGGTYEQYF
-	TRBV7-3	TRBJ2-7	-	TGTGCCAGCAGCTTACAGGCAGGGCGAGCCTACGAGCAGTACTTC	CASSLQAGRAYEQYF
-	TRBV13	TRBJ1-3	-	TGTGCCAGCAGCTTGAAAGGGGTCTCTGGAAACACCATATATTTT	CASSLKGVSGNTIYF
-	TRBV6-6	TRBJ1-2	once	TGTGCCAGCAGCCCCTTAGCCTCGGGAAGTGGCTACACCTTC	CASSPLASGSGYTF
-	TRBV2	TRBJ1-1	-	TGTGCCAGCAGTGAAGTCCAATTCCAAGGGGGAAACACTGAAGCTTTCTTT	CASSEVQFQGGNTEAFF
TRBD2	TRBV5-1	TRBJ2-3	-	TGCGCCAGCAGCCGTTCGACTAGCGGGGGAACCACAGATACGCAGTATTTT	CASSRSTSGGTTDTQYF
-	TRBV13	TRBJ2-5	-	TGTGCCAGCAGCTTAGACATGGGAGGCCGACAAGAGACCCAGTACTTC	CASSLDMGGRQETQYF
-	TRBV7-3	TRBJ1-6	-	TGTGCCAGCAGCCCCGCGGGTCCTCGTGGGTCACCCCTCCACTTT	CASSPAGPRGSPLHF
-	TRBV7-8	TRBJ1-1	-	TGTGCCAGCAGCTCCCGGACAGCCTTACTGAACACTGAAGCTTTCTTT	CASSSRTALLNTEAFF
TRBD1	TRBV3-1/TRBV3-2	TRBJ1-2	-	TGTGCCAGCAGCCAAGGGGACAGGGGATTGTGGGTGTGTGGCTACACCTTC	CASSQGDRGLWVCGYTF
-	TRBV5-1	TRBJ2-5	-	TGCGCCAGCAGCTTGGGTTGGGGGCAGGGGACCCAGTACTTC	CASSLGWGQGTQYF
TRBD1	TRBV7-9	TRBJ1-4	few	TGTGCCGTCAACCGGGACAGGGGGCGCGATAATGAAAAACTGTTTTTT	CAVNRDRGRDNEKLFF
-	TRBV9	TRBJ1-1	-	TGTGCCAGCAGCGTAGGGCTAGAGTTGAACACTGAAGCTTTCTTT	CASSVGLELNTEAFF
TRBD2	TRBV24-1	TRBJ2-1	-	TGTGCCACCGGGCTAGCGGGAGGGCACAATGAGCAGTTCTTC	CATGLAGGHNEQFF
-	TRBV6-5	TRBJ2-2	once	TGTGCCAGCTGGGAGTCTGGGGAGCTGTTTTTT	CASWESGELFF
-	TRBV7-9	TRBJ2-3	-	TGTGCCAGCAGCTTAGGAATAGGGGCAACATTT	CASSLGIGATF
-	TRBV6-5	TRBJ1-1	-	TGTGCCAGCAGTTGGAGCCGGGAGGCTGAAGCTTTCTTT	CASSWSREAEAFF
TRBD1	TRBV19	TRBJ1-1	-	TGTGCCAGTATACGAGCCGGGACAGACTTTTTCATGAACACTGAAGCTTTCTTT	CASIRAGTDFFMNTEAFF
-	TRBV19	TRBJ2-2	-	TGTGCCAGTAGTATAGGGGGCGGCCGGTCCGGGGAGCTGTTTTTT	CASSIGGGRSGELFF
TRBD2	TRBV4-1	TRBJ2-2	few	TGCGCCAGCAGCCCCCGGGGACTAGCGGTGAGGTCCGGGGAGCTGTTTTTT	CASSPRGLAVRSGELFF
-	TRBV19	TRBJ2-3	once	TGTGCCAGTAGTGACACCGACACAGATACGCAGTATTTT	CASSDTDTDTQYF
-	TRBV15	TRBJ1-2	-	TGTGCCACCAGCAGCCCCGGCAGGGCGCGGTATGGCTACACCTTC	CATSSPGRARYGYTF
TRBD1	TRBV28	TRBJ2-7	few	TGTGCCAGCAGTAGGACCGGTGGACAGGGGCTACACGAGCAGTACTTC	CASSRTGGQGLHEQYF